This TCR beta chain was identified in a study of T cell repertoires in cytomegalovirus infection. Study context: It was recently identified HLA-C-restricted and well-studied HLA-B-restricted CMV epitopes that the study used. It can be stated that public TCR beta signatures indicated CMV infection as well as a matching HLA type.

This clonotype occurred a few times. The antigen is undetermined. Study-wide results and limits: There were HLA-C-restricted CMV-specific TCR beta clonotypes dominating the ex vivo response. Carriage of CMV together with the relevant HLA was identifiable through cumulative public TCR beta family frequency.

One entry per CDR3 protein results from TCRdb running MiXCR on the reads. Here the sample spans about 900,000 distinct CDR3 sequences, approximately 31% being singletons. This CDR3 region has 13 residues. The germline CDR1 and CDR2 sequences are MNHEY and SVGEGT. Unmatched junction bases numbered 5, after V lost 5 bases and J lost 5 bases. The rearrangement uses TRBV6-2 or TRBV6-3 and TRBJ2-5; TRBD2 aligns across 7 bases. Sequenced here: cultured CD8+ T cells from PBMCs, sampled from culture after CMV antigen stimulation. This receptor was identified in a human donor in good health (CMV status not recorded). Some clones in this sample may be carry-over from other donors' samples. As DNA, the CDR3 is TGTGCCAGCAGTCCTCTGCGGGGGGAGACCCAGTACTTC. Residues: CASSPLRGETQYF.